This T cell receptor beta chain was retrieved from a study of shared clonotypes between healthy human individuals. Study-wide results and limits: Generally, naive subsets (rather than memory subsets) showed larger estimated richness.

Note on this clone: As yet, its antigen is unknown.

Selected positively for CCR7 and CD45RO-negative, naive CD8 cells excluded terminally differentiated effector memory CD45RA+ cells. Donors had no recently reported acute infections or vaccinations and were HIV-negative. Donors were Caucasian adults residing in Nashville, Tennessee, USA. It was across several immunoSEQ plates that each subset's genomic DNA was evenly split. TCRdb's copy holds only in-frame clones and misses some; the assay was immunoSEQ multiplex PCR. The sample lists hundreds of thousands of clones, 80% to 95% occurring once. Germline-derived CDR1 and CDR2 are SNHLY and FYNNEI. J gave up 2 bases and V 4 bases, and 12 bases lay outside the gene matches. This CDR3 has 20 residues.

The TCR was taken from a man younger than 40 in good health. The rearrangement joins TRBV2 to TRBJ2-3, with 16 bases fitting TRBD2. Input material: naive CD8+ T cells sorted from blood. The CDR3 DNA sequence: TGTGCCAGCAGTGTCCCTGGGACTAGCGGGAGGGCCGAACCCACAGATACGCAGTATTTT. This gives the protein CASSVPGTSGRAEPTDTQYF.